This T cell receptor beta chain was captured by sequencing in a study of shared clonotypes between healthy human individuals. Germline loops: CDR1 SGHRS, CDR2 YFSETQ. Trimming cost V 4 bases and J 1 base; bases outside gene matches: 7. The CDR3 totals 16 residues. Assay used: immunoSEQ multiplex PCR; TCRdb lists only in-frame clones, some missing. The table has approximately 530,000 clones, almost 97% seen once; the top ten hold 0.06%. The study drew its donors from healthy HIV-negative adults without recent acute infections or vaccinations. The sample comprised naive CD4+ T cells sorted from blood. Subset: CD45RA+ positively selected. The V call is TRBV5-1, the J call TRBJ2-3, with 9 bases identical to TRBD2. The origin of this receptor is a woman in her thirties in good health. The CDR3 protein is CASSLLAGAGTDTQYF. CDR3 in DNA: TGCGCCAGCAGCCTCTTAGCGGGAGCTGGCACAGATACGCAGTATTTT.